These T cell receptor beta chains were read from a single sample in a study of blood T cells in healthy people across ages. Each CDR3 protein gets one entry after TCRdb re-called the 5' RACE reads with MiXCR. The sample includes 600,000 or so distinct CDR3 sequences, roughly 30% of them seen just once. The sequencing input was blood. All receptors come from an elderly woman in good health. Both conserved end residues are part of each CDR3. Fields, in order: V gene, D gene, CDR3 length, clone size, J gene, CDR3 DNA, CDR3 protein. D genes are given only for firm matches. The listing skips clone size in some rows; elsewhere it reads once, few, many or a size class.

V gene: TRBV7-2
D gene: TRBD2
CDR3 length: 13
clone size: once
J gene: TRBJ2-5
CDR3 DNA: TGTGCCAGCAGCCAGGGACTAGCGGGGACCCAGTACTTC
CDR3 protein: CASSQGLAGTQYF

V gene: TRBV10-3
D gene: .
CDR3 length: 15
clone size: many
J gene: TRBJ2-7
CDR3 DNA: TGTGCCATCAGTGAAGGAACCCCGGGATCCTACGAGCAGTACTTC
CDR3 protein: CAISEGTPGSYEQYF

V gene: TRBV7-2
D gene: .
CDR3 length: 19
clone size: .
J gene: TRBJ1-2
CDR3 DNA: TGTGCCAGCGGTTCGGGTAGGGCAGGGACCATCTTAGCTAACTATGGCTACACCTTC
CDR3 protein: CASGSGRAGTILANYGYTF

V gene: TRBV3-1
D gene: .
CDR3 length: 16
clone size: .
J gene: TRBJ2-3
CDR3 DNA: TGTGCCAGCAGCAGATTTATCAGCGTAAGCACAGATACGCAGTATTTT
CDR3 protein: CASSRFISVSTDTQYF

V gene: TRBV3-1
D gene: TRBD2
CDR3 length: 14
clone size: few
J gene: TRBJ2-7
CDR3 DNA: TGTGCCAGCAGCCCCCGGGGACTAGCGGGGGGCCCCTACTTC
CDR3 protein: CASSPRGLAGGPYF

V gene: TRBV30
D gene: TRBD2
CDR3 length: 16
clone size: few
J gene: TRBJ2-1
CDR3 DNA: TGTGCCTGGAGTGTACAGAGGGGAGGGTCCTACAATGAGCAGTTCTTC
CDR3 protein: CAWSVQRGGSYNEQFF

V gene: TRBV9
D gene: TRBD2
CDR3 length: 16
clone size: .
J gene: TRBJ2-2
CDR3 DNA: TGTGCCAGCAGCGTAGAGGGACTAGCAGGCATCGGGGAGCTGTTTTTT
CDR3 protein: CASSVEGLAGIGELFF

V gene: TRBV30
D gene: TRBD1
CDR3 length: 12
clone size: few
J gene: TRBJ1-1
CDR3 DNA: TGTGCCTGGACCCAGGGGGACACTGAAGCTTTCTTT
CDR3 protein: CAWTQGDTEAFF

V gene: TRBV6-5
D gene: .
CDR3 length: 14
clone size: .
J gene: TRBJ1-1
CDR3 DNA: TGTGCCAGCAGTTACAGAGTTCCGAACACTGAAGCTTTCTTT
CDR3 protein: CASSYRVPNTEAFF

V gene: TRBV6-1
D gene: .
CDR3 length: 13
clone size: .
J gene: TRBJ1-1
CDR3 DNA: TGTGCCAGCAATCGACGGGCCTATGGTGAAGCTTTCTTT
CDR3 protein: CASNRRAYGEAFF

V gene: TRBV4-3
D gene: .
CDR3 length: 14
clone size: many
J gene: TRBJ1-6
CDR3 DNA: TGCGCCAGCAGCCAACGAGCGGGTGATTCACCCCTCCACTTT
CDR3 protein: CASSQRAGDSPLHF

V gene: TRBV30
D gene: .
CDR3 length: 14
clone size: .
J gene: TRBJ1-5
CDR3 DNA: TGTGCCTGGAGTGTGGGGGTGCCCCATCAGCCCCAGCATTTT
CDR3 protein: CAWSVGVPHQPQHF

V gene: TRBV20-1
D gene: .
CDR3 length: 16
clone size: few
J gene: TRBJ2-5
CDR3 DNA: TGCAGTGCTAGAGAATATATCGACAGGCTAACAAAGGCCCAGTACTTC
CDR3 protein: CSAREYIDRLTKAQYF

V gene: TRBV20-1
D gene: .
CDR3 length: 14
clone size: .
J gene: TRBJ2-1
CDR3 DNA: TGCAGTGCTAGACCCGGGACCACAGACAATGAGCAGTTCTTC
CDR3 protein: CSARPGTTDNEQFF

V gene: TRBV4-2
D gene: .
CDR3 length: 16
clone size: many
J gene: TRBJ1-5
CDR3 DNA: TGTGCCAGCAGCCACCTCGCGGACAGACACAATCAGCCCCAGCATTTT
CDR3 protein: CASSHLADRHNQPQHF

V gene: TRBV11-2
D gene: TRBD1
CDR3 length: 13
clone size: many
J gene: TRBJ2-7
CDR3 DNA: TGTGCCAGCAGCTCCTGGGACAGGAACGAGCAGTACTTC
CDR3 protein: CASSSWDRNEQYF

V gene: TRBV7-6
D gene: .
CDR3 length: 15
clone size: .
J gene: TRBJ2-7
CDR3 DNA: TGTGCCAGCAGCCCGACCGACAGAGAAATCTACGAGCAGTACTTC
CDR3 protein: CASSPTDREIYEQYF

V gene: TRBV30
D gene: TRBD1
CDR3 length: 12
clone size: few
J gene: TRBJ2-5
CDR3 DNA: TGTGCCTGGAGTCGACAGGGGGATGAGCAGTACTTC
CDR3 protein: CAWSRQGDEQYF

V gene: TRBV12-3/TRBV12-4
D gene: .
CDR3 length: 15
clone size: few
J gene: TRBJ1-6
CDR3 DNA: TGTGCCAGCAGTTCGACAGGCGGCCGGGGATCACCCCCCCACTTT
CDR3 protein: CASSSTGGRGSPPHF

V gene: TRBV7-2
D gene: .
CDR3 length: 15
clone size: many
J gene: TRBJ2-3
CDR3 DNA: TGTGCCAGCAGCGCCCTACTAGGTGGCTTAGATACGCAGTATTTT
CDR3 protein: CASSALLGGLDTQYF

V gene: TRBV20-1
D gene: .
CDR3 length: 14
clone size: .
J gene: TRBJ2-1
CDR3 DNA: TGCAGTGCTAGTATGGGGGGTATCTTGAATGAGCAGTTCTTC
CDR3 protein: CSASMGGILNEQFF

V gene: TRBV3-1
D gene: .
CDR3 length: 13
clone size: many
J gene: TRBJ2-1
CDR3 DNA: TGTGCCAGCAGCCAATCGGCAGACCATGAGCAGTTCTTC
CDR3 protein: CASSQSADHEQFF

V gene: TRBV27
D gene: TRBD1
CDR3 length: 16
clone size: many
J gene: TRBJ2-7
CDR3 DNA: TGTGCCAGCAGTTCTACCCGGACAGGGGGCTCCTACGAGCAGTACTTC
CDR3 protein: CASSSTRTGGSYEQYF

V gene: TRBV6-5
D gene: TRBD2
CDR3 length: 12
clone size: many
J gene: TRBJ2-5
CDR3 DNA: TGTGCCAGCGCACGGGGGGTCGAGACCCAGTACTTC
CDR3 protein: CASARGVETQYF

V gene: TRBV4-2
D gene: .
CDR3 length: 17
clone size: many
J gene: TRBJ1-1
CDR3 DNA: TGTGCCAGCAGCCCTGATGGGGGGCGGTCCATGAACACTGAAGCTTTCTTT
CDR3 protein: CASSPDGGRSMNTEAFF

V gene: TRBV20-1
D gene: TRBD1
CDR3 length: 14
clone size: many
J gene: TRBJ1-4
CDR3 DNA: TGCAGTGCTCCCCGGACAGGGGGAGATGAAAAACTGTTTTTT
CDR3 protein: CSAPRTGGDEKLFF

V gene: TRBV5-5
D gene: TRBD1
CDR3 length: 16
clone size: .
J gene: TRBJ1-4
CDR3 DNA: TGTGCCAGCAGCTCTACACTATTGGGACAGCGAGAAAAACTGTTTTTT
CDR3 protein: CASSSTLLGQREKLFF

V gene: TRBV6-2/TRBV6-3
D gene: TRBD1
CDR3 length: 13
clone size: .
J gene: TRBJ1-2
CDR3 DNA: TGTGCCAGCAGAGGGGGACAGGGATTTGGCTACACCTTC
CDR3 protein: CASRGGQGFGYTF

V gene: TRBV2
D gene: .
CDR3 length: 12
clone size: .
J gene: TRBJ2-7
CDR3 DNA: TGTGCCAGCAGTGCCGACCTGTACGAGCAGTACTTC
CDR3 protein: CASSADLYEQYF

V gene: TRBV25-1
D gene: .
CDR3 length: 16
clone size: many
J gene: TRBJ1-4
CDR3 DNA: TGTGCCAGCAGTGAATATGCGGACAGAACTAATGAAAAACTGTTTTTT
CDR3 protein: CASSEYADRTNEKLFF

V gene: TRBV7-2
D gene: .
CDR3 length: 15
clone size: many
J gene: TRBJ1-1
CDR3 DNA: TGTGCCAGCAGCTTGTTCGGACCCAAGAACACTGAAGCTTTCTTT
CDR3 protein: CASSLFGPKNTEAFF

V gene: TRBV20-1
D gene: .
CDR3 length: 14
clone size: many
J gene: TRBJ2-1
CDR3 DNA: TGCAGTGCTATCCGGGACGGACAGTACAATGAGCAGTTCTTC
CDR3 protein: CSAIRDGQYNEQFF

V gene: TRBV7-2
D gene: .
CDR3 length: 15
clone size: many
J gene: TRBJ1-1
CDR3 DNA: TGTGCCAGTTCGGCCAGTCACCAAATGAACACTGAAGCTTTCTTT
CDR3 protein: CASSASHQMNTEAFF

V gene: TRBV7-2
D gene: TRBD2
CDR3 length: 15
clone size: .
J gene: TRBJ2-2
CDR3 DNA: TGTGCCAGCAGTTCTATAGCGGGGGCGTCGGGGGAGCTGTTTTTT
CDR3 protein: CASSSIAGASGELFF

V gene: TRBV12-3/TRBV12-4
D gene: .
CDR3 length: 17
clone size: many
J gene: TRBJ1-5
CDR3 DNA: TGTGCCAGCGAATTGGGGGGCGCCTATAGGGGCAATCAGCCCCAGCATTTT
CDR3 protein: CASELGGAYRGNQPQHF

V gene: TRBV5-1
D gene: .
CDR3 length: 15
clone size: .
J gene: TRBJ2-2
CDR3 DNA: TGCGCCAGCAGCTTGGCCGGACAGAGCACCGGGGAGTGGTTTTTT
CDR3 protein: CASSLAGQSTGEWFF

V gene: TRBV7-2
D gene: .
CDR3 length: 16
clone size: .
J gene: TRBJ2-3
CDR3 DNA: TGTGCCAGCAGCTTTTGGGGGCTGCCTGAGACAGATACGCAGTATTTT
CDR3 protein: CASSFWGLPETDTQYF

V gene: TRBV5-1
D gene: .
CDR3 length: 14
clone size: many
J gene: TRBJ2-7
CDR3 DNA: TGCGCCAGCAGCTTGGATCTCAGGGCAGAGGAGCAGTACTTC
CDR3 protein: CASSLDLRAEEQYF

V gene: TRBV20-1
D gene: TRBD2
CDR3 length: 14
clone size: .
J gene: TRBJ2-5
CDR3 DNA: TGCAGCGAGGGACTAGCGGGGGGGCGGGAGACCCAGTACTTC
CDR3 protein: CSEGLAGGRETQYF

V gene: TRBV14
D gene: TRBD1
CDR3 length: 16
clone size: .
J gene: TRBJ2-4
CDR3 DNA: TGTGCCAGCAGCCAAGGACAGGGCTTGGCCAAAAACATTCAGTACTTC
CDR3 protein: CASSQGQGLAKNIQYF

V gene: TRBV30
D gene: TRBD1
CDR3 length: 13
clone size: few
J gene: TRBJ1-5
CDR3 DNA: TGTGCCTGGACTTTAGACAGGGCGTCGCCCCAGCATTTT
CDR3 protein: CAWTLDRASPQHF

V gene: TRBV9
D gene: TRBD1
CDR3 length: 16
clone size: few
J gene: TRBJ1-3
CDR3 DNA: TGTGCCAGCAGCGTATTTTCAGGGGGGTCAGGAAACACCATATATTTT
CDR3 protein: CASSVFSGGSGNTIYF

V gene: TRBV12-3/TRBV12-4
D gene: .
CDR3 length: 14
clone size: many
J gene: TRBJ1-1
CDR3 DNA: TGTGCCAGCAGTCCGCAAGGGGGGGACACTGAAGCTTTCTTT
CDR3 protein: CASSPQGGDTEAFF

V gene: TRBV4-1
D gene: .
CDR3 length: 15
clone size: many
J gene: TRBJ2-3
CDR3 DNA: TGCGCCAGCAGCCAAGATTACGGGGCCACAGATACGCAGTATTTT
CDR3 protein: CASSQDYGATDTQYF

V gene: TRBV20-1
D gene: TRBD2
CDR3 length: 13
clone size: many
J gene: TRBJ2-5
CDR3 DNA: TGCAGTGCTACGTTAGCGGGGGAAGAGACCCAGTACTTC
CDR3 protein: CSATLAGEETQYF

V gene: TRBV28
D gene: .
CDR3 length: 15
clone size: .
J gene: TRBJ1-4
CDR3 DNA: TGTGCCAGCAGACCTCAGGGCACCCGGGAGGAAAAACTGTTTTTT
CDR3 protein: CASRPQGTREEKLFF

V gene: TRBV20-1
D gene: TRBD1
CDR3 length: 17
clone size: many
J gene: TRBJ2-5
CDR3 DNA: TGCAGTGCTAGAGAAGTAAGACAGGGTAATAATCAAGAGACCCAGTACTTC
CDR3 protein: CSAREVRQGNNQETQYF

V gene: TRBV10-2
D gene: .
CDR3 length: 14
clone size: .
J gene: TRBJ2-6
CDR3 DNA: TGCGCCAGCAGTGAGGGGATTGGGGCCAACGTCCTGACTTTC
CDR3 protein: CASSEGIGANVLTF

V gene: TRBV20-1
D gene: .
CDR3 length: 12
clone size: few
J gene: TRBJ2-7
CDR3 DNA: TGCAGTGCTAGAAGGCTAGGCAACGAGCAGTACTTC
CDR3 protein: CSARRLGNEQYF

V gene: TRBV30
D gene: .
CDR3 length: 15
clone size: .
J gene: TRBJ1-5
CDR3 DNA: TGTGCCTGGAGTGTACGTGGGGGTAACAATCAGCCCCGGCATTTT
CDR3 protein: CAWSVRGGNNQPRHF

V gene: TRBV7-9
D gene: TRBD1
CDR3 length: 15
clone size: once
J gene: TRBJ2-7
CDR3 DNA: TGTGCCAGCAGCTTACACGACAGGGGGGCGGGCGAGCAGTACTTC
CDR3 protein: CASSLHDRGAGEQYF